This T cell receptor beta chain came from a study of T cell responses to AZD1222 COVID-19 vaccine (TCRdb year 2021). Background for the entire study: AZD1222 recipients with second doses at about 4 weeks or about 12 weeks were pooled, because spike-specific TCR depth and breadth did not differ between schedules. A total of about 250 trial participants underwent TCR sequencing, of whom under 220 had received two doses of AZD1222 and around 25 had received two doses of the MenACWY control vaccine. Trial participants were enrolled by age into subgroups of 18-55, 56-69 and 70-plus years, and roughly 160, 29 and 62 TCR-sequenced participants, respectively, were included in these subgroups.

What the work shows at the level of the full study, not this receptor alone: The whole spike protein was spanned by vaccine-associated CD4 TCRs, and dominant responses were seen in regions 160-218 and 743-854. The 56-69-year group was small, and its depth increase did not reach significance, likely because of low power. Because no samples from the day 14 peak response were available, repertoires could be characterized only after the peak T cell response. Participants were mostly white British, with more females than males. The authors suggested clonal diversity may have been underestimated. Conclusions about previously exposed vaccinees are limited, since just a handful of AZD1222 recipients were seropositive for SARS-CoV-2 at baseline. Nearly half of unique spike-specific TCRs reportedly recognized epitopes outside regions mutated in the B.1.351 and B.1.1.7 variants. A significant rise in spike-specific TCR breadth and depth was observed after two AZD1222 doses relative to day 0 and relative to MenACWY recipients.

Sample time point, as interpreted from the label and publication: baseline before first vaccination. Samples from vaccinated people were obtained from the UK trials COV001 and COV002, which included a single-blind randomized controlled phase 2/3 trial of AZD1222 (ChAdOx1 nCoV-19) in healthy adults. For TCRbeta chain sequencing, PBMC samples from trial participants were taken at day 0 and at day 28 after the second dose. CDR1 GTSNPN and CDR2 SVGIG are derived from the germline V gene (reference sequence). Trimming at the junction amounts to 4 bases on V and 9 bases on J, and the germline ends lie 13 bases apart. The CDR3 starts with the cysteine, ends with the phenylalanine, and has 13 residues. The DNA shown is the 39-base CDR3, in frame from base 1. To note about this clone: Its antigen target is currently unknown. One base away there is no much larger clone; base qualities are not given.

The CDR3 regions of human TCRbeta chains were analyzed by immunosequencing. In the paper's pipeline: Repertoire TCRs were checked for matches against a reference library of SARS-CoV-2-specific TCRs that had been generated using the MIRA antigen-specificity platform. Breadth was defined as the fraction of unique TCRs that were SARS-CoV-2-associated, and depth was defined as the fraction of total T cells that were SARS-CoV-2-associated. Using the MIRA data, each spike-specific TCR was assigned both to the spike region to which the TCR was reactive and to a CD4 or CD8 class. Log10-transformed breadth and depth values were compared by one-way ANOVA with Sidak's multiple comparisons tests. TCRdb stores this immuneACCESS table with in-frame sequences only. Part of the clones is absent; in the studies checked, under half of the shortfall reflects unresolved V genes, and no reason is known for the rest. That table furnishes V, J and clone size, whereas the DNA furnished D and trimming. The table for this sample lists around 120,000 clones; 80% to 95% of them were counted only once. The ten top clones hold more than 13% of the sample.

The V and J segments used are TRBV30 and TRBJ1-6, with TRBD1 perhaps the D gene, on 6 matching bases. This clonotype was sampled from an adult in good health. The starting material was peripheral blood, obtained on day 0 of AZD1222 vaccination. The CDR3 reads CAWIKTGFSPLHF. The base sequence is TGTGCCTGGATCAAAACAGGGTTTTCACCCCTCCACTTT.